The sequence of this T cell receptor beta chain was determined in a study of cytomegalovirus exposure and HLA in healthy donors. Study observations and caveats: For TCR beta chains, V- and J-gene trimming was later linked to a missense DCLRE1C variant. Testing in vitro showed a few CMV-associated chains specific for CMV antigens. Among CMV-associated TCR beta chains, most appeared HLA-restricted in a later analysis.

Comment on this clone: Antigen: not known.

The PCR had 60 Vbeta and 13 Jbeta primers. Sequenced by immunoSEQ multiplex PCR; TCRdb stores in-frame clones only, minus some. The sample's table shows 63,000 or so clones. Germline V gene sequence: CDR1 MRHNA, CDR2 SNTAGT. This CDR3 comprises 14 residues. Deletions cut 0 bases from V and 7 bases from J, with 10 bases between. Healthy bone marrow donors made up the cohort. Specimen: PBMCs. This chain joins TRBV6-4 and TRBJ2-4, with D tentatively TRBD1 (6 bases). This TCR derives from a boy between 10 and 17 years old in good health and CMV-seronegative. Written as DNA, the CDR3 is TGTGCCAGCAGTGACTCAGGGGGAATGAACATTCAGTACTTC. Translation gives CASSDSGGMNIQYF.